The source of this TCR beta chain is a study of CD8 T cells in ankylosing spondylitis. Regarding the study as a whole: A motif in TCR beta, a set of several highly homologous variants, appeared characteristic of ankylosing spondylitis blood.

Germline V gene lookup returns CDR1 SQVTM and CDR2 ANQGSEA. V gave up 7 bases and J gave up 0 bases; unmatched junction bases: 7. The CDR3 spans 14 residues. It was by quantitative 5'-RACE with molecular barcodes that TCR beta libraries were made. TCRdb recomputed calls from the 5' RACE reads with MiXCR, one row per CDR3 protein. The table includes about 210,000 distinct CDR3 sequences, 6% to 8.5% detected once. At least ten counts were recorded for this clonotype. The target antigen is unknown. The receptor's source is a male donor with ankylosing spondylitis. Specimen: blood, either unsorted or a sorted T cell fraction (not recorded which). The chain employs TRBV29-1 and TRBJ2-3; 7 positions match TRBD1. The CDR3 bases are TGCAGCGCCCTAGGGACAGTAAGCACAGATACGCAGTATTTT. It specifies CSALGTVSTDTQYF.